This T cell receptor (beta chain) came from a study of T cell changes during pregnancy in multiple sclerosis. TCRdb keeps only in-frame clones here, not all; method: immunoSEQ multiplex PCR. The table includes about 50,000 clones, 90% detected once. V shed 0 bases and J 6 bases; nucleotides not matched to a gene: 4. Germline lookup yields CDR1 MNHNY and CDR2 SVGAGI (reference sequence). The CDR3 covers 15 residues. Source: peripheral blood, taken after pregnancy. The chain combines TRBV6-6 with TRBJ1-4, with TRBD1 identical over 7 bases. This TCR came from a female donor in good health, enrolled as a control in a pregnancy study. The CDR3 DNA reads as TGTGCCAGCAGTTACTCGACAGGGTCCGATGAAAAACTGTTTTTT. Its protein product is CASSYSTGSDEKLFF.